This TCR beta chain was observed in a study of T cell clonality in common variable immunodeficiency. Whole-study results and caveats: Shared TCRbeta clones were fewer between CVID subjects than controls. Compared with healthy controls, CVID subjects showed increased TCRbeta clonality, mostly in about a third. CVID patient heterogeneity limited repertoire-clinical complication correlations.

The V and J ends lost 2 bases and 0 bases respectively, with 5 bases between them. The CDR3 consists of 13 residues. The germline CDR1 and CDR2 sequences are WNHNN and SYGVQD (reference sequence). There are many counts of this clone. Its antigen is still unknown. The CDR3 extends 3 residues past the end of the read, so its final part is completed from the germline J gene. TCRdb's copy holds only in-frame clones and misses some; the assay was immunoSEQ multiplex PCR. The table records more than 65,000 clones without singletons, the ten largest covering 0.8%. This TCR was sampled from a person between 18 and 75 years old in good health. The chain links TRBV10-1 to TRBJ2-7; D remains ambiguous. The specimen sequenced was peripheral blood mononuclear cells. CDR3 DNA, as far as it was read: TGCGCCAGCAGTGAGGACATCTCCTACGAG. It translates to CASSEDISYE. The full CDR3 protein is CASSEDISYEQYF.